This record covers a single TCR beta chain. Its antigen is unknown. The data are from a study of shared clonotypes between healthy human individuals. Study outcomes and limitations: With several donors compared, about 5.2% of naive CD4 clonotypes were shared. As a rule, naive subsets had a larger estimated richness than memory subsets.

Naive CD8 cells were CD45RO-negative, positively selected for CCR7, excluding terminally differentiated effector memory CD45RA+ cells. All donors qualified as healthy HIV-negative adults and had experienced no recent acute infections or vaccinations. Produced via immunoSEQ multiplex PCR; TCRdb's table is partial and in-frame only. The repertoire holds nearly 2 million clones, with about 94% as singletons. The sequence was obtained from a man between 18 and 29 years old in good health. Specimen: naive CD8+ T cells sorted from blood.

DNA of the CDR3: TGTGCCAGCAGCTTACTGGTAGGAGGACCCTACGAGCAGTACTTC. This encodes CASSLLVGGPYEQYF. The gene calls are TRBV7-2 and TRBJ2-7, with D tentatively TRBD2 (5 bases). The V end was cut by 2 bases, the J end by 2 bases, with 13 bases between. This CDR3 has 15 amino acids. Germline V gives CDR1 SGHTA, CDR2 FQGNSA.